Below are 14 T cell receptor beta chains sequenced from a single sample in a study of T cells in Graves' hyperthyroidism and ophthalmopathy. Amplified regions were TCR beta CDR3 sequences from RNA transcripts. HTBI primers were the set used in a first-round RT-PCR of the TCR CDR3. Using its own MiXCR run on the multiplex PCR reads, TCRdb lists one record per CDR3 protein. Of some 490,000 distinct CDR3 sequences in the sample, 20% to 25% are singletons; the top ten hold about 49%. Sequenced: blood. The receptors stem from a woman in her 70s with Graves' ophthalmopathy.

The chain recombines TRBV18 with TRBJ2-7; 13 bases agree with TRBD2. The CDR3 extends over 17 amino acids. The V segment lost 3 bases and the J segment 0 bases; nucleotides outside the gene matches: 5. In germline, CDR1 is KGHSH, CDR2 LQKENI. As DNA, the CDR3 is TGTGCCAGCTCACCGGGACTAGCGGGGCTCCTCTCCTACGAGCAGTACTTC. Translating gives CASSPGLAGLLSYEQYF.

This chain links TRBV11-2 with TRBJ1-4; D gene ambiguous. Trimming removed 2 bases from V and 5 bases from J, with 9 bases in between. Germline V gives CDR1 SGHAT, CDR2 FQNNGV. CDR3 length: 14 amino acids. The CDR3 is CASSLFNTNEKLFF. For the CDR3, the DNA is TGTGCCAGCAGCTTATTCAACACCAATGAAAAACTGTTTTTT.

The chain joins TRBV20-1 to TRBJ2-1, with a possible D match to TRBD1 (5 bases). Trimming took off 2 bases at V and 7 bases at J, with 12 bases between the two ends. This CDR3 contains 13 residues. The germline CDR1 and CDR2 sequences are DFQATT and SNEGSKA (reference sequence). The CDR3 region is CSARWAGYNEQFF. In nucleotides, the CDR3 is TGCAGTGCTAGATGGGCAGGGTATAATGAGCAGTTCTTC.

This chain connects TRBV15 to TRBJ2-3; D not certain. V was shortened by 1 base and J by 1 base, with 12 bases between the two germline ends. CDR3 size: 16 residues. Germline CDR1 is LNHNV and CDR2 is YYDKDF (reference sequence). DNA of the CDR3: TGTGCCACCAGCAGAGTTATGGAAAGTCGCACAGATACGCAGTATTTT. Its translation: CATSRVMESRTDTQYF.

For this clonotype: A much larger clone is a single base away; this may be a read error. The chain recombines TRBV2 with TRBJ2-2, with 9 bases aligning to TRBD2. CDR3 length: 15 amino acids. Germline-derived CDR1 and CDR2 are SNHLY and FYNNEI. The CDR3 DNA follows: TGTGCCAGCGCCGGAGTAGCGGGGGTCACCGGGGAGCCGTTTTTT. Its translation: CASAGVAGVTGEPFF.

This clonotype was detected only a few times. J is TRBJ2-3 and V is TRBV5-1; D could derive from TRBD1 or TRBD2 (5 bases each). With 2 bases removed from V and 1 base from J, the gap between germline ends came to 8 bases. This CDR3 has 14 residues. Germline loops: CDR1 SGHRS, CDR2 YFSETQ. The CDR3 reads CASSFPGRTDTQYF. In DNA form, the CDR3 reads TGCGCCAGCAGCTTTCCGGGACGCACAGATACGCAGTATTTT.

This chain links TRBV27 with TRBJ2-7, with D tentatively TRBD2 (6 bases). V lost 3 bases, J lost 6 bases, and 9 bases lay in between. From germline, CDR1 is MNHEY and CDR2 SMNVEV (reference sequence). The CDR3 runs to 12 residues. DNA of the CDR3: TGTGCCAGCAGTTTTCGGGGGAGCGAGCAGTACTTC. Protein: CASSFRGSEQYF.

This clonotype occurred a few times. J is TRBJ2-3 and V is TRBV9; tentatively, D is TRBD2 (5 bases). This CDR3 has 15 residues. The ends were cut back, 4 bases at V and 2 bases at J, with 14 bases in the middle. Germline V gives CDR1 SGDLS, CDR2 YYNGEE. CDR3 residues: CASSLEGGTTDTQYF. CDR3 nucleotides: TGTGCCAGCAGCTTAGAGGGCGGAACCACAGATACGCAGTATTTT.

The V and J genes are TRBV6-2 or TRBV6-3 and TRBJ1-5; D unresolved. V was clipped by 6 bases and J by 0 bases, with 15 bases between them. This CDR3 contains 16 residues. Germline V lookup: CDR1 MNHEY, CDR2 SVGEGT. The CDR3 region has the DNA TGTGCCAGCAGCCAAAGGGTGGGTTTTAGCAATCAGCCCCAGCATTTT. This codes for CASSQRVGFSNQPQHF.

The rearrangement uses TRBV13 and TRBJ2-7, with D uncertain. V was clipped by 3 bases and J by 2 bases, with 11 bases between them. CDR3 length equals 14 residues. Looked up from germline, CDR1 is PRHDT and CDR2 is FYEKMQ (reference sequence). The CDR3 DNA follows: TGTGCCAGCAGCTTCCGGCCCCGACCCTACGAGCAGTACTTC. Translating it yields CASSFRPRPYEQYF.

The chain uses TRBV28 and TRBJ1-2; 9 nucleotides align to TRBD1. The CDR3 runs 14 residues. Germline CDR1 reads MDHEN; CDR2 reads SYDVKM. The J segment lost 7 bases and the V segment lost 6 bases, leaving 9 bases of the junction unmatched. CDR3 DNA: TGTGCCAGCAGCCTACAGGGGGCAGGCTCTGGCTACACCTTC. Protein product: CASSLQGAGSGYTF.

This clonotype was seen a few times. The genes are TRBV12-3 or TRBV12-4 and TRBJ2-1; D is undetermined. This CDR3 spans 14 amino acids. V lost 1 base, J lost 13 bases, and 17 bases lay in between. This CDR3 is CASSLGQSTKEQFF. The CDR3 DNA is TGTGCCAGCAGTTTAGGTCAATCTACTAAGGAACAGTTCTTC.

This clonotype was counted ten times or more. The chain carries TRBV2 and TRBJ1-5; D unclear. Trimming shortened V by 6 bases and J by 0 bases, and 15 bases separated the two germline ends. CDR3 length: 16 amino acids. CDR1 and CDR2 (germline): SNHLY, FYNNEI. This CDR3 reads CASRGALVISNQPQHF. CDR3 DNA sequence: TGTGCCAGCAGGGGCGCTCTGGTCATTAGCAATCAGCCCCAGCATTTT.

The V gene is TRBV20-1, the J gene TRBJ2-2; D ambiguous. Germline CDR1 DFQATT, CDR2 SNEGSKA (reference sequence). This CDR3 contains 11 residues. The ends were cut back, 2 bases at V and 4 bases at J, with 2 bases in the middle. The CDR3 here is CSARITGELFF. In nucleotides, the CDR3 is TGCAGTGCTAGAATCACCGGGGAGCTGTTTTTT.